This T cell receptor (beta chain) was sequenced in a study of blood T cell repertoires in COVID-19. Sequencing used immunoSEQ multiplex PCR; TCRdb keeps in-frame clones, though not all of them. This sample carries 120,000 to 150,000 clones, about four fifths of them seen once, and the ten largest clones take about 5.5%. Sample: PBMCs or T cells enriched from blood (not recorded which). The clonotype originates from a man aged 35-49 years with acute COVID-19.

The DNA for the CDR3 is TGCAGCGTTGAAGGGACAGGGCTTCGCGAGCAGTACTTC. Translated, it gives CSVEGTGLREQYF. The chain carries TRBV29-1 and TRBJ2-7, with 8 bases fitting TRBD1. Looked up from germline, CDR1 is SQVTM and CDR2 is ANQGSEA. This CDR3 is built from 13 residues. The V gene end was trimmed by 1 base and the J gene end by 6 bases; junction bases not matched to a gene: 5.